One sample yielded the 4 T cell receptor beta chains listed below, sequenced in a study of blood T cell repertoires in COVID-19. Some clones are missing from TCRdb's copy, which holds only in-frame ones; the method was immunoSEQ multiplex PCR. The sample contains more than 80,000 clones, about 84% of which appear only once. Sequencing used peripheral blood. The receptor set was obtained from a woman aged 60-75 years with acute or convalescent COVID-19.

This CDR3 reads CASSLAGGDTDTQYF. CDR3 nucleotides: TGTGCCAGCAGCTTAGCAGGGGGCGACACAGATACGCAGTATTTT. The chain recombines TRBV11-2 with TRBJ2-3; 8 bases agree with TRBD1. Germline CDR1 and CDR2: SGHAT and FQNNGV. The CDR3 runs to 15 residues. With V trimmed by 1 base and J by 2 bases, 2 bases remained unmatched.

The chain recombines TRBV7-6 with TRBJ2-2; D uncertain. This CDR3 spans 15 amino acids. Per germline, CDR1 SGHVS and CDR2 FNYEAQ. Trimming removed 1 base at V and 2 bases at J, with 8 bases between. The CDR3 protein is CASSLGGGNTGELFF. DNA for the CDR3: TGTGCCAGCAGCTTAGGAGGCGGCAACACCGGGGAGCTGTTTTTT. Based on the CDR3 plus reference TRBV7-6 and TRBJ2-2, the full variable domain is GAGVSQSPRYKVTKRGQDVALRCDPISGHVSLYWYRQALGQGPEFLTYFNYEAQQDKSGLPNDRFSAERPEGSISTLTIQRTEQRDSAMYRCASSLGGGNTGELFFGEGSRLTVL.

This chain connects TRBV4-3 to TRBJ1-4, with D hard to call. V shed 4 bases and J shed 5 bases, with 17 bases lying between them. The V gene's germline CDR1 is LGHNA and CDR2 YSLEER. CDR3 size: 16 residues. This CDR3 is CASSPPVVRGNEKLFF. CDR3 sequence (DNA): TGCGCCAGCAGCCCACCGGTGGTTCGAGGCAATGAAAAACTGTTTTTT.

The gene calls are TRBV3-1 (or the pseudogene TRBV3-2) and TRBJ1-6, with 9 bases aligning to TRBD1. CDR1 is LGHDT, CDR2 YNNKEL, per germline (reference sequence). This CDR3 is built from 15 residues. J lost 9 bases, V lost 4 bases, and 7 bases had no gene match. This CDR3 is CASSPGTGLASPLHF. DNA of the CDR3: TGTGCCAGCAGCCCGGGGACAGGGTTGGCTTCACCCCTCCACTTT.